This is a list of T cell receptor beta chains from one sample in a study of radiation and T cells in renal cell carcinoma. TCRdb's copy holds only in-frame clones and misses some; the assay was immunoSEQ multiplex PCR. The sample records tens of thousands of clones, about 80% being singletons. The material sequenced was blood, taken from a patient whose treatment included radiotherapy and nephrectomy. The receptors shown here come from a man aged 55 to 69 with renal cell carcinoma. The CDR3 runs from the conserved cysteine through the conserved F or W. Size is omitted from some rows. Given values are once, few, many or a class for expanded clones.

- TRBV14 CASSHPDYGYNEQFF
- TRBV6-1 CASSESGGRAQETQYF
- TRBV11-2 CASSLDDNDSNQPQHF
- TRBV18 CASSRSGTGGAGELFF
- TRBV2 CASSEVRNNQPQHF
- TRBV6-4 CASSTGGRDEQFF
- TRBV7-9 CASSFGSGDTHEQYF
- TRBV6-5 CASSYGLAGRDEQFF
few TRBV14 CASRSTEPRDRDF
- TRBV5-1 CASSYQRGPETQYF
- TRBV5-1 CASSLQGDPSTDTQYF
- TRBV18 CASSPSGLAGRNNEQFF
- TRBV25-1 CASSEGNSPLHF
once TRBV5-1 CASSGTENSPLHF
- TRBV6-5 CASSSQGWDTEAFF
- TRBV30 CAWRGSGGPYTQYF
- TRBV28 CATIPTANTGELFF
- TRBV9 CASSFRQDNTEAFF
- TRBV7-9 CASSPLDRAKSNEQFF
- TRBV4-2 CASSQEGLLGRLAGGGQETQYF
- TRBV5-6 CASSLDSYSGNTIYF
once TRBV2 CASSPSKRYEAFF
few TRBV11-3 CARESTGRGVYEQYF
- TRBV5-1 CASSIGTRVETQYF
once TRBV5-4 CASSSTSNEQYF
- TRBV9 CASSVRGPNTGELFF
- TRBV11-3 CASSLGQVLGTDTQYF
once TRBV19 CASSIGGGRETQYF
- TRBV30 CARLAGQGSGYTF
- TRBV11-2 CASSFNNEQYF
- TRBV29-1 CSVETTEDGANVLTF
few TRBV6-5 CASSYDRNNEQFF
- TRBV6-5 CASSYSHLTYGYTF
- TRBV10-2 CASSEPYQGLNQPQHF
- TRBV7-2 CASSLAGLINSGNTIYF
- TRBV4-3 CASSQVESNPTEAFF
few TRBV19 CASREMRGQVREKLFF
- TRBV7-2 CASSPVFEGYEQYF
- TRBV2 CASSLQEGFGTSGSKYEQFF
once TRBV25-1 CASSFDGRDGYTF
- TRBV19 CASSKGAPVGYTF
- TRBV9 CASSVGTNQPQHF
- TRBV19 CASRMRTSGTTDTQYF
few TRBV10-1 CASSARVNTEAFF
few TRBV6-5 CASSLGGGPYNEQFF
- TRBV4-3 CASSPSVVFTGELFF
- TRBV25-1 CASSDPQGPYGYTF
- TRBV18 CASSPIQSTDTQYF
- TRBV2 CASSDRSGGYNSPLHF
- TRBV7-9 CASSLGPAIYEQYF
- TRBV11-2 CASSPGTEYNEQFF
- TRBV10-2 CASSESWSRREWSNQPQHF
few TRBV4-3 CASSQEFRRGVDTQYF